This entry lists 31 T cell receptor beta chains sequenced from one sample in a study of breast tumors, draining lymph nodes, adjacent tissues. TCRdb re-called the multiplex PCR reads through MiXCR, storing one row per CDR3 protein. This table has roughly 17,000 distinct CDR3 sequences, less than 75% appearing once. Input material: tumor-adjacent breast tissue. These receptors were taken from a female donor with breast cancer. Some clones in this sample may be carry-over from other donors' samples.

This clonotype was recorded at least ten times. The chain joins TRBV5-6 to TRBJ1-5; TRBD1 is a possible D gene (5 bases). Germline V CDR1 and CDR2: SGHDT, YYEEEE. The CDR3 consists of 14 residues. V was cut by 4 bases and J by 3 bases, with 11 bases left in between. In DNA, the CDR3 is TGTGCCAGCAGCGTCCAGGGCCTCAATCAGCCCCAGCATTTT. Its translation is CASSVQGLNQPQHF.

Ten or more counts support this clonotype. CDR3 sequence (DNA): TGTGCCAGCAGTAAGGGGGTGAACACTGAAGCTTTCTTT. Amino acids: CASSKGVNTEAFF. This sequence joins TRBV2 and TRBJ1-1, with D possibly being TRBD1 (6 bases). CDR1 is SNHLY, CDR2 FYNNEI, per germline. The CDR3 covers 13 residues. The V gene lost 5 bases and the J gene lost 0 bases, with 7 bases spanning the gap.

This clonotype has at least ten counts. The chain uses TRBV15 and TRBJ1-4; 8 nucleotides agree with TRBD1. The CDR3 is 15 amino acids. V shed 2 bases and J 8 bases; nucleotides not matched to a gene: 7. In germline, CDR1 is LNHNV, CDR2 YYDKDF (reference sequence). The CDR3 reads CATSRQGAQREKLFF. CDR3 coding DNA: TGTGCCACCAGCAGACAGGGGGCGCAAAGAGAAAAACTGTTTTTT.

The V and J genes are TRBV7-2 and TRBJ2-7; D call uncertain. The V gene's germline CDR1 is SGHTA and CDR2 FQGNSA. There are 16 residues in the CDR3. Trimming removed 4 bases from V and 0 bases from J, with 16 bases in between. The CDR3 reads CASSWSRLVASYEQYF. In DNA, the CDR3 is TGTGCCAGCAGCTGGAGCAGGCTAGTGGCCTCCTACGAGCAGTACTTC.

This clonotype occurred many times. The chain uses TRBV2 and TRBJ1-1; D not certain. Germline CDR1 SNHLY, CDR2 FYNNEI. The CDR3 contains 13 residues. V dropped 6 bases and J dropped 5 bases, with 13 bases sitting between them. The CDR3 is CASRQRVTTEAFF. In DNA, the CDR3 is TGTGCCAGCAGACAGAGGGTAACTACTGAAGCTTTCTTT.

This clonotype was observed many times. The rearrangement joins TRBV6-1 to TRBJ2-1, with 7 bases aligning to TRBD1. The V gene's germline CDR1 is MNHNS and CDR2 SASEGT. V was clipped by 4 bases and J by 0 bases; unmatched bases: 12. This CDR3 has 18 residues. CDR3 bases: TGTGCCAGCAGTGGCGCCCAGACAGGGAAGTACTCCTACAATGAGCAGTTCTTC. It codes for CASSGAQTGKYSYNEQFF.

The CDR3: CASSQANREGYTF. CDR3 bases: TGTGCCAGCAGCCAAGCGAACAGGGAAGGCTACACCTTC. V usage is TRBV14 and J usage is TRBJ1-2, with D perhaps matching TRBD1 (6 bases). The length of the CDR3 is 13 residues. The V end lost 1 base, the J end lost 8 bases, and 11 bases lay between the germline ends. Germline V gene lookup returns CDR1 SGHDN and CDR2 FVKESK.

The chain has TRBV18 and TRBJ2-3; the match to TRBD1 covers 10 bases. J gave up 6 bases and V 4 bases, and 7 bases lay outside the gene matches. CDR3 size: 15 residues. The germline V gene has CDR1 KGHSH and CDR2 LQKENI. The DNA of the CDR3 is TGTGCCAGCTCACTCCGGGACAGGGGCCTTGATACGCAGTATTTT. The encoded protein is CASSLRDRGLDTQYF.

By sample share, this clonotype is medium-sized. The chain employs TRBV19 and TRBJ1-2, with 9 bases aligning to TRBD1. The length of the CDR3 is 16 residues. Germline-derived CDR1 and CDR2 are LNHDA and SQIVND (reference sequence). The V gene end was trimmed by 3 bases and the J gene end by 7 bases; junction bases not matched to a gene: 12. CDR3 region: CASSILTGGPPAGYTF. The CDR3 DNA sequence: TGTGCCAGTAGTATTCTGACAGGGGGTCCCCCAGCTGGCTACACCTTC.

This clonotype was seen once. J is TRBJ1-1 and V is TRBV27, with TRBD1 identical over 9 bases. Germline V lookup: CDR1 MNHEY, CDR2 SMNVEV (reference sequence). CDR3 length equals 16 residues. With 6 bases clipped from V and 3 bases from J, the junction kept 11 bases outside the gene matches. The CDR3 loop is CASRPDGTGSHTEAFF. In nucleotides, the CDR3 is TGTGCCAGCAGGCCCGATGGGACAGGGAGCCACACTGAAGCTTTCTTT.

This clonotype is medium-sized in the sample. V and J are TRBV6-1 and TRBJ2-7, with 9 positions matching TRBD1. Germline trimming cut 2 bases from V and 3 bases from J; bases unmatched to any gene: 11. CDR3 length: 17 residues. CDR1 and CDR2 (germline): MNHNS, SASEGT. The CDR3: CASSEIVWGQGVYEQYV. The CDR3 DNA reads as TGTGCCAGCAGTGAAATAGTTTGGGGACAGGGAGTCTACGAGCAGTACGTC.

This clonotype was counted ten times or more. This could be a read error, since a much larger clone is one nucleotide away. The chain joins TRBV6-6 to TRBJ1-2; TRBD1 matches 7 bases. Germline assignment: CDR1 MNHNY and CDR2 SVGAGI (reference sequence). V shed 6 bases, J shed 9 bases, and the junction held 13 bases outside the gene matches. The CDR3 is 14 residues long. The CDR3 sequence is CASSQEGARESYTF. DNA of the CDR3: TGTGCCAGCAGCCAGGAGGGGGCCAGAGAAAGCTACACCTTC.

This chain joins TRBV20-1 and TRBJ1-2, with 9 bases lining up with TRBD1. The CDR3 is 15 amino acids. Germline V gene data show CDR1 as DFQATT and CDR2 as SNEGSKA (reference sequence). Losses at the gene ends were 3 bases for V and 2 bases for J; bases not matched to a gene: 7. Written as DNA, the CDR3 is TGCAGTGCTAGGATCACCGGGACAGGGAACTATGGCTACACCTTC. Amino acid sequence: CSARITGTGNYGYTF.

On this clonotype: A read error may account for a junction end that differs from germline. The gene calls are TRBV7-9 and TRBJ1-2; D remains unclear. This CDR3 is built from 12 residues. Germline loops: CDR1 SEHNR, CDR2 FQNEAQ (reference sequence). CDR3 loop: CASSLDNSPTIF. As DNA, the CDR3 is TGTGCCAGCAGCTTAGATAACAGCCCTACAATCTTC.

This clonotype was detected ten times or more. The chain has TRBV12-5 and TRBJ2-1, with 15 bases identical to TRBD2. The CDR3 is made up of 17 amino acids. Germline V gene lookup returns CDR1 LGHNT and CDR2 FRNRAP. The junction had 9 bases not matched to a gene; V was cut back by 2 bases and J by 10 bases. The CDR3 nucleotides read TGTGCTAGTGGTTTGTACAGGACTAGCGGGGGGGCATGGGAGCAGTTCTTC. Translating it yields CASGLYRTSGGAWEQFF.

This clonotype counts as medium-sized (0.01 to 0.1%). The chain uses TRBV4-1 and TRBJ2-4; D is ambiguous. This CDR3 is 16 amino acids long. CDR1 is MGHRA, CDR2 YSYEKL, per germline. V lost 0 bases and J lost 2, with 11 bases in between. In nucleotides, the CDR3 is TGCGCCAGCAGCCAAGATTCAGCAGGAACCAAAAACATTCAGTACTTC. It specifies CASSQDSAGTKNIQYF.

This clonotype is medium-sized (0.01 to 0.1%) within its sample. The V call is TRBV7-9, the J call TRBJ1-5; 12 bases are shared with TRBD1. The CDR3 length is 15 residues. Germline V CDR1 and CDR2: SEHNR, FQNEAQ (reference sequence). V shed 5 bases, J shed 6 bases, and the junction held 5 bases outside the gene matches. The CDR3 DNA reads TGTGCCAGCAGCCCCCGGGACAGGGGGCCTCAGCCCCAGCATTTT. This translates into CASSPRDRGPQPQHF. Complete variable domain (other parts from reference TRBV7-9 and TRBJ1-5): DTGVSQNPRHKITKRGQNVTFRCDPISEHNRLYWYRQTLGQGPEFLTYFQNEAQLEKSRLLSDRFSAERPKGSFSTLEIQRTEQGDSAMYLCASSPRDRGPQPQHFGDGTRLSIL.

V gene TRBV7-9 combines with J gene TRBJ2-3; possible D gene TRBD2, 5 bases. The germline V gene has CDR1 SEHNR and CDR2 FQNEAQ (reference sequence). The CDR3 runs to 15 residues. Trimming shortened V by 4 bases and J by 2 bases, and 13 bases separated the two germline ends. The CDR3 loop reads CASSSREANTDTQYF. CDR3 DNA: TGTGCCAGCAGCTCCCGGGAAGCTAACACAGATACGCAGTATTTT.

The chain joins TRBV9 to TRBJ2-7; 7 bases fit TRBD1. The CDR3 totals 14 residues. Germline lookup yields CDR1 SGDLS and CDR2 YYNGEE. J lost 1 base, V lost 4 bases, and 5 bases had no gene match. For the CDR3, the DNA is TGTGCCAGCAGCAAGTCGGACAGGTCCTACGAGCAGTACTTC. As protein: CASSKSDRSYEQYF.

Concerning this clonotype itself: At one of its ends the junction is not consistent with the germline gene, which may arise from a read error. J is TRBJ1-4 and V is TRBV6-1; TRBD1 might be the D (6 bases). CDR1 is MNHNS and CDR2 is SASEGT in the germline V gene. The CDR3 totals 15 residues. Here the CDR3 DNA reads TGTGCCAGCAGTGAACGGGCAGGGGCGAATGAAAAGCTGTTTTTT. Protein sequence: CASSERAGANEKLFF.

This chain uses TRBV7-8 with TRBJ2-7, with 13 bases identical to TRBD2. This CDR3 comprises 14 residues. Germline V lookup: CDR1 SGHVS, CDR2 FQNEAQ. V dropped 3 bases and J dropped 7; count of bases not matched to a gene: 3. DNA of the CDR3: TGTGCCAGCAGCTTGACTAGCGGGAGGAGGGAGCAGTACTTC. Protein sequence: CASSLTSGRREQYF. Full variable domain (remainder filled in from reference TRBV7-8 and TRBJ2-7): GAGVSQSPRYKVAKRGQDVALRCDPISGHVSLFWYQQALGQGPEFLTYFQNEAQLDKSGLPSDRFFAERPEGSVSTLKIQRTQQEDSAVYLCASSLTSGRREQYFGPGTRLTVT.

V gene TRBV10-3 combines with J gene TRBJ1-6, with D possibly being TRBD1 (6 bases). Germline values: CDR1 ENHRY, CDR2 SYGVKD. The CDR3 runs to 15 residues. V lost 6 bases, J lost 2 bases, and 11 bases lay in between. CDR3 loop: CAISWTAPYNSPLHF. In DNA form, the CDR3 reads TGTGCCATCAGCTGGACAGCACCCTATAATTCACCCCTCCACTTT.

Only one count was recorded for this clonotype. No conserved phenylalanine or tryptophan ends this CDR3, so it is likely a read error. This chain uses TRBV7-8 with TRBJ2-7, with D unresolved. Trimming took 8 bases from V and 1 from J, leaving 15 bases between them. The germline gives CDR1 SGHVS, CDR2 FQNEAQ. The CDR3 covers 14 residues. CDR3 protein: CASGPSVRSYEQYL. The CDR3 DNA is TGTGCCAGCGGCCCCTCGGTCAGGTCCTACGAGCAGTACCTC.

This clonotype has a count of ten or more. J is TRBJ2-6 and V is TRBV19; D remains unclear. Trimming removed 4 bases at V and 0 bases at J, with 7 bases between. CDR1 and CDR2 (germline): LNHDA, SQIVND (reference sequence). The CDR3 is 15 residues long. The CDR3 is CASSTPRSGANVLTF. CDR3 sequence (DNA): TGTGCCAGTAGTACTCCCCGCTCTGGGGCCAACGTCCTGACTTTC.

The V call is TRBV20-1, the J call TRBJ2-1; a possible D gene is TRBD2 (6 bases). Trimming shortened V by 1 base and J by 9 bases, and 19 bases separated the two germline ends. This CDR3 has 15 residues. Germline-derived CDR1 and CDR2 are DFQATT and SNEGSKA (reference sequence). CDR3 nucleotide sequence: TGCAGTGCTAGAGCCCTACCGGGAGAAGAGGGTGAGCAGTTCTTC. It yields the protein CSARALPGEEGEQFF.

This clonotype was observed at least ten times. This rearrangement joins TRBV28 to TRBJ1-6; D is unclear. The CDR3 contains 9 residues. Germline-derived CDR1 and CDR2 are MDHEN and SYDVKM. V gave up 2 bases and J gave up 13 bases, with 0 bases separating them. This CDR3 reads CASSLPLHF. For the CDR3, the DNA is TGTGCCAGCAGTTTACCCCTCCACTTT.

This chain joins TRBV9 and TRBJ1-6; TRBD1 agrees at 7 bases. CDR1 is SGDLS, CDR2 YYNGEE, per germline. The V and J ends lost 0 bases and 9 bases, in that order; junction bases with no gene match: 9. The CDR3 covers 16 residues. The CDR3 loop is CASSVEENRGGSPLHF. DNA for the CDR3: TGTGCCAGCAGCGTAGAAGAGAACAGGGGCGGTTCACCCCTCCACTTT.

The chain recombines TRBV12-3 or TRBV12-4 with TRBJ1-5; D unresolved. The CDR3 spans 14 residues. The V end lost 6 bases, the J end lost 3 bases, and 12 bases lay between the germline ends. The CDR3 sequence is CASSVDGFNQPQHF. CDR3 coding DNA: TGTGCCAGCAGCGTTGACGGTTTCAATCAGCCCCAGCATTTT.

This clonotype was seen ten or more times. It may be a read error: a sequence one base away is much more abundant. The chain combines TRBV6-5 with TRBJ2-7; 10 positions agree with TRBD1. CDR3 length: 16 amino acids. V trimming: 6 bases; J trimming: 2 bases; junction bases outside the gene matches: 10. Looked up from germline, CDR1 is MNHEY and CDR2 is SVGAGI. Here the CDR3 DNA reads TGTGCCAGCAGGCAGATTGGGACAGGGGAACCCTACGAGCAGTACTTC. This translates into CASRQIGTGEPYEQYF.

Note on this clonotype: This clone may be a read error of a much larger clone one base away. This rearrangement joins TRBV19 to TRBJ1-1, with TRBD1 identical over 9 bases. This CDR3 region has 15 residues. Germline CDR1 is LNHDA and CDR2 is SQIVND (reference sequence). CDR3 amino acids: CASSGTGGGGTKAFF. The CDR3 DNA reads TGTGCCAGTAGTGGAACAGGGGGCGGCGGCACTAAAGCTTTCTTT.

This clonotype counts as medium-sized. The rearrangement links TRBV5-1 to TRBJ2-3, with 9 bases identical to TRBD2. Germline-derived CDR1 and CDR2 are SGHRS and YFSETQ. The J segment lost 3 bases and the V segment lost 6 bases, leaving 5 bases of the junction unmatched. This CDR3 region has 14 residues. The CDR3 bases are TGCGCCAGCACGGCGGGGGGGCCGACAGATACGCAGTATTTT. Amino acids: CASTAGGPTDTQYF. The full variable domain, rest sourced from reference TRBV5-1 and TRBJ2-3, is KAGVTQTPRYLIKTRGQQVTLSCSPISGHRSVSWYQQTPGQGLQFLFEYFSETQRNKGNFPGRFSGRQFSNSRSEMNVSTLELGDSALYLCASTAGGPTDTQYFGPGTRLTVL.